This T cell receptor beta chain was sequenced during a study of cytomegalovirus exposure and HLA in healthy donors. Study-wide results and limits: An analysis that was carried out later associated 15,000 to 20,000 TCR beta sequences with HLA alleles at 0.05 false discovery rate.

The CDR3 loop spans 15 amino acids. V lost 6 bases and J lost 7, with 21 bases in between. The germline V gene encodes CDR1 MNHEY and CDR2 SVGAGI. In regard to this clone: What it binds is unknown.

PCR was performed using 60 Vbeta and 13 Jbeta primers. TCRdb's table, derived via immunoSEQ multiplex PCR, lists solely in-frame clones and lacks some. The sample spans tens of thousands of clones; the ten largest clones claim roughly 3.8%. This chain links TRBV6-5 with TRBJ1-1, with D maybe TRBD1 (6 bases). Sequences were obtained from PBMCs. The source is a female donor in good health and CMV-seropositive. CDR3 in DNA: TGTGCCAGCAGAGCCCCCACAGGGAGAAACCTTGAAGCTTTCTTT. Encoded protein: CASRAPTGRNLEAFF.